This is a list of T cell receptor beta chains from one sample in a study of blood T cell repertoires in COVID-19. Profiled with immunoSEQ multiplex PCR; TCRdb holds only in-frame clones, not every one. The sample includes tens of thousands of clones, 80% of them seen just once. Material: peripheral blood. The receptors derive from a human donor in a cohort sampled during active COVID-19. The CDR3 runs from the conserved cysteine through the conserved F or W. Each record gives: V gene, D gene, J gene, clone size, CDR3 protein, CDR3 DNA. A D gene is named only where the DNA matches it firmly. The size entry is marked missing in some rows and otherwise reads once, few, many or a size class.

TRBV19	TRBD2	TRBJ2-3	NA	CASSTTPGTSGTDTQYF	TGTGCCAGTAGTACCACCCCCGGGACTAGCGGCACAGATACGCAGTATTTT
TRBV2	NA	TRBJ2-3	NA	CASGEGVSDTQYF	TGTGCCAGCGGAGAGGGAGTATCAGATACGCAGTATTTT
TRBV5-4	TRBD1	TRBJ2-7	NA	CASSSPGQGLDYEQYF	TGTGCCAGCAGCTCACCGGGACAGGGCCTCGACTACGAGCAGTACTTC
TRBV3-1/TRBV3-2	NA	TRBJ1-6	NA	CASSQEAGHHSPLHF	TGTGCCAGCAGCCAAGAGGCGGGGCATCATTCACCCCTCCACTTT
TRBV7-9	NA	TRBJ1-3	NA	CASSPVRDGNTIYF	TGTGCCAGCAGCCCCGTCCGCGATGGAAACACCATATATTTT
TRBV18	NA	TRBJ1-1	few	CASSLFREGTEAFF	TGTGCCAGCTCGCTCTTCCGGGAAGGGACTGAAGCTTTCTTT
TRBV2	NA	TRBJ2-7	NA	CASSDLGAYYEQYF	TGTGCCAGCAGTGATCTAGGGGCATACTACGAGCAGTACTTC
TRBV2	NA	TRBJ1-5	NA	CASVAGVNQPQHF	TGTGCCAGCGTTGCAGGGGTTAATCAGCCCCAGCATTTT
TRBV19	TRBD1	TRBJ2-7	NA	CASSPRQGSSGYEQYF	TGTGCCAGTAGTCCGCGACAGGGGTCTTCGGGCTACGAGCAGTACTTC
TRBV11-2	NA	TRBJ1-2	NA	CASKPQGRRGYTF	TGTGCCAGCAAACCTCAGGGGCGACGTGGCTACACCTTC
TRBV10-3	TRBD1	TRBJ2-5	NA	CAISAGQGKETQYF	TGTGCCATCAGTGCTGGACAGGGGAAAGAGACCCAGTACTTC
TRBV28	NA	TRBJ2-7	NA	CASLIPGYEQYF	TGTGCCAGCCTTATCCCCGGCTACGAGCAGTACTTC
TRBV15	TRBD1	TRBJ1-4	NA	CATSGLQGRKLFF	TGTGCCACCAGCGGACTACAGGGGAGGAAACTGTTTTTT
TRBV9	NA	TRBJ2-1	NA	CASSVGAGTSYNEQFF	TGTGCCAGCAGCGTAGGGGCGGGGACCTCCTACAATGAGCAGTTCTTC
TRBV7-9	NA	TRBJ2-7	NA	CASSLVSREQYF	TGTGCCAGCAGCTTAGTTTCGAGGGAGCAGTACTTC
TRBV5-5	NA	TRBJ2-7	NA	CASSLYRTYEQYF	TGTGCCAGCAGCTTGTACAGAACCTACGAGCAGTACTTC
TRBV5-6	NA	TRBJ2-7	NA	CASSSPALRGVEQYF	TGTGCCAGCAGCTCGCCAGCCCTCAGGGGGGTCGAGCAGTACTTC